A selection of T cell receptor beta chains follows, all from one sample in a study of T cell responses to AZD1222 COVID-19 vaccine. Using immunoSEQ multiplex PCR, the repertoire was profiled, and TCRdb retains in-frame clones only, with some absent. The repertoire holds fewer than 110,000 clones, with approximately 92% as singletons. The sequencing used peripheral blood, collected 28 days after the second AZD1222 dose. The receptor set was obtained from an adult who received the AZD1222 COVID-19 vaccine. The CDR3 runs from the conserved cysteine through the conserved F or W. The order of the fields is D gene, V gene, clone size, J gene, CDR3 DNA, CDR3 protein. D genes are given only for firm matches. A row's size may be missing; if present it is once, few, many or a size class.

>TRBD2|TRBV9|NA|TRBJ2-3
TGTGCCAGCAGCGGAGGCGGGGGGGCTCTTAGCACAGATACGCAGTATTTT
CASSGGGGALSTDTQYF
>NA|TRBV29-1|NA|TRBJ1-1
TGCAGCGTACACCTAAGAGCTGTGAACACTGAAGCTTTCTTT
CSVHLRAVNTEAFF
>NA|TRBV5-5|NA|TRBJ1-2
TGTGCCAGCAGCTTGGTGGCTGGTCGGGGCTACACCTTC
CASSLVAGRGYTF
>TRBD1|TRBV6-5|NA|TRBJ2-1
TGTGCCAGCAGGATGGGACAGGGTCCCGGGTATGAGCAGTTCTTC
CASRMGQGPGYEQFF
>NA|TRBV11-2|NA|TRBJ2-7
TGTGCCAGCAGCTTGACAGACGATCGGTCCTACGAGCAGTACTTC
CASSLTDDRSYEQYF
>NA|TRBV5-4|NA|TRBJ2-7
TGTGCCAGCAGCTCAGTACAGGGCAGTCCCCGTCCATACGAGCAGTACTTC
CASSSVQGSPRPYEQYF
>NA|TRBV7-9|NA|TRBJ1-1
TGTGCCAGCAGCGGGACACCGAACACTGAAGCTTTCTTT
CASSGTPNTEAFF
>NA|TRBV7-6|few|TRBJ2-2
TGTGCCAGCAGCGTCGGACGGAGGGAACACGGGGAGCTGTTTTTT
CASSVGRREHGELFF
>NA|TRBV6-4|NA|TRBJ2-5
TGTGCCAGCAGTGTATCTAGCCAAGAGACCCAGTACTTC
CASSVSSQETQYF
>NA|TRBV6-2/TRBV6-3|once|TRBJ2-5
TGTGCCAGCAGTTACTCGAGGGACGAGACTAGGGACGTGGGGACCCAGTACTTC
CASSYSRDETRDVGTQYF
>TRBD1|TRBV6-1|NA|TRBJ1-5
TGTGCCAGCAGTGAAGGTAAGGGGGCGGGCAATCAGCCCCAGCATTTT
CASSEGKGAGNQPQHF
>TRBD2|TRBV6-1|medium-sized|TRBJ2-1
TGTGCCAGCAGTGAGCGGGAAGCGGGGGGTTACAATGAGCAGTTCTTC
CASSEREAGGYNEQFF
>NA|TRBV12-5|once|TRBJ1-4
TGTGCTAGTGGTTTGGTACAAGACACCCTGAAACTGTTTTTT
CASGLVQDTLKLFF
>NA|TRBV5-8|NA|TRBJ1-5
TGTGCCAGCAGCTTGGAAACAGTCAATCAGCCCCAGCATTTT
CASSLETVNQPQHF
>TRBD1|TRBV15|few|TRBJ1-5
TGTGCCACCAGCAGAGATCAGGTGGGACAGGGCGGTCCCCAGCATTTT
CATSRDQVGQGGPQHF
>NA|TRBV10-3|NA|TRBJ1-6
TGTGCCATCAGTGAGTCGAATCTCAGTTCGGGGGAAATCAATTCACCCCTCCACTTT
CAISESNLSSGEINSPLHF
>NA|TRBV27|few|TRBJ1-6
TGTGCCAGCAGTTTTCTTGGGTCACCCCTCCACTTT
CASSFLGSPLHF
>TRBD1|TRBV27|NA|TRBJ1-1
TGTGCCACCAACCGACAGGGGGCAACTGAAGCTTTCTTT
CATNRQGATEAFF
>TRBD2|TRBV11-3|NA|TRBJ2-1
TGTGCCAGCAGCTTAGATACTAGCGGGAGGGCCTATGGTGAGCAGTTCTTC
CASSLDTSGRAYGEQFF
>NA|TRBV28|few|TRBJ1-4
TGTGCCAGCAGTGCGCCCCCCGGCGGGCTGTTTTTT
CASSAPPGGLFF
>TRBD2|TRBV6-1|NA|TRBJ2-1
TGTGCCAGCAGTGAAAGGCTAGCGGACGACTACAATGAGCAGTTCTTC
CASSERLADDYNEQFF
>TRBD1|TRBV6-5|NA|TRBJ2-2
TGTGCCAGCAGAGGGACAGGGGGTGGGACCGGGGAGCTGTTTTTT
CASRGTGGGTGELFF
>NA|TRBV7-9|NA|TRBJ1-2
TGTGCCAGCAGCTTAGGCAGTCGAGGCCGCTATGGCTACACCTTC
CASSLGSRGRYGYTF
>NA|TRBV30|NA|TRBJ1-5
TGTGCCTGGAGTGTAGACAGCTCTCCTAATCAGCCCCAGCATTTT
CAWSVDSSPNQPQHF
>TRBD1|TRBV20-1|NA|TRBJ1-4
TGCAGTGCTAGTAAGGGGGCGAATGAAAAACTGTTTTTT
CSASKGANEKLFF
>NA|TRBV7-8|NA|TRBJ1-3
TGTGCCAGCAGCCAAGGACGGACGGGTGCCTCTGGAAACACCATATATTTT
CASSQGRTGASGNTIYF
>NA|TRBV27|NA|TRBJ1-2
TGTGCCAGCAGTCCAGATCCGTACTATGGCTACACCTTC
CASSPDPYYGYTF
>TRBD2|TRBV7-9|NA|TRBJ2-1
TGTGCCAGCAGCCCCAGCGGGAGGGAAGAGCAGTTCTTC
CASSPSGREEQFF
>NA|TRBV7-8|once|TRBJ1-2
TGTGCCAGCAGCTTAGCGCTCAGTGACATGGGCTACACCTTC
CASSLALSDMGYTF
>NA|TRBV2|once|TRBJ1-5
TGTGCCAGCAGTGAAGTGCCAAGCAATCAGCCCCAGCATTTT
CASSEVPSNQPQHF
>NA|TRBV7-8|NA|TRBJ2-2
TGTGCCAGCAGCTTAGCGGGGGCGAACACCGGGGAGCTGTTTTTT
CASSLAGANTGELFF
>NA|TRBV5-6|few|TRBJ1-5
TGTGCCAGCAGTAGGCGTTCGGGCAATCAGCCCCAGCATTTT
CASSRRSGNQPQHF
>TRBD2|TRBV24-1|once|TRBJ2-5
TGTGCCACCAGTGGTCCTAGCGGACAAGAGACCCAGTACTTC
CATSGPSGQETQYF
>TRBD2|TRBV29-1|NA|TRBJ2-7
TGCAGCGTTGAGGCTAGCGGACCCTACGAGCAGTACTTC
CSVEASGPYEQYF
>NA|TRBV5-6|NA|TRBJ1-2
TGTGCCAGCAGCTTGGGGGGCTGGAAAGATGGCTACACCTTC
CASSLGGWKDGYTF
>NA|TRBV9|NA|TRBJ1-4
TGTGCCAGCAGCCCCCACGATGCAACTAATGAAAAACTGTTTTTT
CASSPHDATNEKLFF
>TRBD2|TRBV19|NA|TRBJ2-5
TGTGCCAGTAGTGCCGGGACTAGCGCAGGGGAGACCCAGTACTTC
CASSAGTSAGETQYF
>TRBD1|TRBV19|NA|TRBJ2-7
TGTGCCAGTAGTGGGAACCGCGGACAGGGGCATGCCTACGAGCAGTACTTC
CASSGNRGQGHAYEQYF
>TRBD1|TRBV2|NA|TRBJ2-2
TGTGCCAGCAGTCGGGACAGGGGTTTTTCCGGGGAGCTGTTTTTT
CASSRDRGFSGELFF
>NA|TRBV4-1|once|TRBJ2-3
TGCGCCAGCAGCCAAGATCCGTTTAGCCGGGATACGCAGTATTTT
CASSQDPFSRDTQYF
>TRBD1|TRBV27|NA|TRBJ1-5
TGTGCCAGCAGTTTATCGTGGGACAGCCGGAATCAGCCCCAGCATTTT
CASSLSWDSRNQPQHF
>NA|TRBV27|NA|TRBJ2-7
TGTGCCAGCAGTCCCCCCCGGCGCGGCTCCTACGAGCAGTACTTC
CASSPPRRGSYEQYF
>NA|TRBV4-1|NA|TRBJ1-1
TGCGCCAGCAGCCAAGGTATGGCCAGGGGGAACACTGAAGCTTTCTTT
CASSQGMARGNTEAFF
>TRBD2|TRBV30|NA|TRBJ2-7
TGTGCCTGGAGTGTACTAAAGCGGGGGAGCTACGAGCAGTACTTC
CAWSVLKRGSYEQYF
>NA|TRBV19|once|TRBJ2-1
TGTGCCAGTAGGAAAGGGGGACACAATGAGCAGTTCTTC
CASRKGGHNEQFF
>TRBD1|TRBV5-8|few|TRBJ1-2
TGTGCCAGCAGCTTGGTAGGGGGACAGGGAATTAGTGGCTACACCTTC
CASSLVGGQGISGYTF
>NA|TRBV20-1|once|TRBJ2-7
TGCAGTGCTAGATTATCCTACGAGCAGTACTTC
CSARLSYEQYF
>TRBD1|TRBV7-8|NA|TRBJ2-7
TGTGCCAGCAGCTACGGCCGTCAACAGGGGTTACAATACGAGCAGTACTTC
CASSYGRQQGLQYEQYF
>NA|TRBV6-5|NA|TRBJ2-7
TGTGCCAGCAGTTACACGCAGGTCAGCCGGTACGAGCAGTACTTC
CASSYTQVSRYEQYF
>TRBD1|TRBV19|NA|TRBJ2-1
TGTGCCAGTAGTATCACAGGGGGCTCCTACAATGAGCAGTTCTTC
CASSITGGSYNEQFF
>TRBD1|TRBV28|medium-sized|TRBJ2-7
TGTGCCACCCCGGGACAGGAGACCTACGAGCAGTACTTC
CATPGQETYEQYF
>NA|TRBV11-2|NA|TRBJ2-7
TGTGCCAGCAGCTTCCACGAAGGCTACGAGCAGTACTTC
CASSFHEGYEQYF